These 28 T cell receptor beta chains originate from one sample sequenced in a study of T cells in Graves' hyperthyroidism and ophthalmopathy. It was RNA transcripts that yielded the amplified TCR beta CDR3 regions. First-round RT-PCR with HTBI primers amplified the TCR CDR3 region. From the multiplex PCR reads, TCRdb called clonotypes with MiXCR, one entry per CDR3 protein. This sample has 550,000 to 800,000 distinct CDR3 sequences, with about 15% found just once. Sequencing was carried out using blood. The source of these receptors is a young man with Graves' hyperthyroidism.

This clonotype was recorded at least ten times. This sequence joins TRBV7-6 and TRBJ2-7, with D possibly being TRBD1 (6 bases). The CDR3 has 14 residues. Germline CDR1 is SGHVS and CDR2 is FNYEAQ. V gave up 0 bases and J gave up 2 bases, with 8 bases separating them. CDR3 residues: CASSLADSTYEQYF. The CDR3 nucleotides read TGTGCCAGCAGCTTAGCGGACAGTACCTACGAGCAGTACTTC.

In its sample, this clonotype was seen a few times. J is TRBJ2-3 and V is TRBV4-1; D is ambiguous. The V and J ends lost 3 bases and 3 bases respectively, with 16 bases between them. The germline V gene encodes CDR1 MGHRA and CDR2 YSYEKL. The CDR3 runs to 16 residues. In nucleotides, the CDR3 is TGCGCCAGCAGCCATTCCCGGTCCTCTCCGACAGATACGCAGTATTTT. Residues: CASSHSRSSPTDTQYF.

This clonotype was seen at least ten times. The V call is TRBV7-9, the J call TRBJ2-5, with 8 nucleotides matching TRBD2. The germline V gene encodes CDR1 SEHNR and CDR2 FQNEAQ (reference sequence). V trimming: 5 bases; J trimming: 5 bases; junction bases outside the gene matches: 4. The length of the CDR3 is 13 residues. For the CDR3, the DNA is TGTGCCAGCAGCCGGGGGGGTCGCGAGACCCAGTACTTC. Translating gives CASSRGGRETQYF.

This clonotype was seen repeatedly, ten times or more. The V gene is TRBV28, the J gene TRBJ2-1; no definite D call. V was cut by 7 bases and J by 1 base, with 8 bases left in between. The germline V gene encodes CDR1 MDHEN and CDR2 SYDVKM. This CDR3 is 13 amino acids long. The CDR3 here is CASMGQSYNEQFF. Here the CDR3 DNA reads TGTGCCAGCATGGGCCAATCCTACAATGAGCAGTTCTTC.

The table lists this clonotype with many counts. The chain is built from TRBV7-2 and TRBJ2-1; D might be TRBD1 or TRBD2, each matching 6 bases. The CDR3 runs 16 residues. CDR1 and CDR2 from the germline V gene are SGHTA and FQGNSA. Between the trimmed V and J ends, which lost 1 base and 4 bases, there was a span of 14 bases. This CDR3 reads CASSLGWGARYNEQFF. The CDR3 DNA follows: TGTGCCAGCAGCTTAGGATGGGGGGCGAGGTACAATGAGCAGTTCTTC.

Ten or more counts support this clonotype. DNA of the CDR3: TGTGCCAGCAGGTCGGGACTAGCGGGAACCAATGAGCAGTTCTTC. Its translation: CASRSGLAGTNEQFF. The V call is TRBV7-9, the J call TRBJ2-1, with 13 bases that match TRBD2. The V gene end was trimmed by 6 bases and the J gene end by 6 bases; junction bases not matched to a gene: 5. CDR1 and CDR2 from the germline V gene are SEHNR and FQNEAQ (reference sequence). This CDR3 has 15 residues.

V gene TRBV6-5 combines with J gene TRBJ2-7; D may be TRBD2 (5 bases). Trimming took off 3 bases at V and 0 bases at J, with 12 bases between the two ends. Looked up from germline, CDR1 is MNHEY and CDR2 is SVGAGI. The CDR3 consists of 15 residues. CDR3 sequence reads: CASSYNGRGSYEQYF. As DNA, the CDR3 is TGTGCCAGCAGTTATAACGGCCGGGGCTCCTACGAGCAGTACTTC.

The chain is built from TRBV19 and TRBJ1-5; D perhaps matches TRBD1 (5 bases). Trimming took off 7 bases at V and 0 bases at J, with 13 bases between the two ends. The CDR3 has 15 amino acids. CDR1 is LNHDA, CDR2 SQIVND, per germline (reference sequence). The CDR3 DNA reads as TGTGCCAGTACCGACAGCCACTATAGCAATCAGCCCCAGCATTTT. This sequence encodes CASTDSHYSNQPQHF. Together with reference TRBV19 and TRBJ1-5, the CDR3 gives the full variable domain: DGGITQSPKYLFRKEGQNVTLSCEQNLNHDAMYWYRQDPGQGLRLIYYSQIVNDFQKGDIAEGYSVSREKKESFPLTVTSAQKNPTAFYLCASTDSHYSNQPQHFGDGTRLSIL.

This clonotype was recorded a few times. The chain is built from TRBV12-5 and TRBJ1-3; unclear D gene. V was shortened by 5 bases and J by 8 bases, with 13 bases between the two germline ends. CDR3 length: 13 residues. CDR1 and CDR2 (germline): LGHNT, FRNRAP. As DNA, the CDR3 is TGTGCTAGTGGTCTTACAAATGTTCACACCATATATTTT. Amino acids: CASGLTNVHTIYF.

This clonotype was recorded at least ten times. The chain is built from TRBV7-9 and TRBJ2-1; maybe TRBD1 (6 bases). The CDR3 length is 14 residues. The germline V and J ends were trimmed by 3 bases and 3 bases, with 9 bases remaining between them. Germline assignment: CDR1 SEHNR and CDR2 FQNEAQ (reference sequence). As DNA, the CDR3 is TGTGCCAGCAGCTTCAGAGGGGGCTACAATGAGCAGTTCTTC. It yields the protein CASSFRGGYNEQFF.

In its sample, this clonotype was seen a few times. The rearrangement links TRBV2 to TRBJ2-1; D is ambiguous. Germline values: CDR1 SNHLY, CDR2 FYNNEI. V gave up 8 bases and J gave up 9 bases, with 8 bases separating them. This CDR3 contains 10 residues. The chain's CDR3 is CASGYAEQFF. The CDR3 nucleotides read TGTGCCAGCGGTTATGCTGAGCAGTTCTTC.

The chain carries TRBV20-1 and TRBJ2-7; 9 bases match TRBD2. CDR3 length equals 14 residues. Germline lookup yields CDR1 DFQATT and CDR2 SNEGSKA (reference sequence). The ends lost 0 bases at V and 2 bases at J; junction bases unmatched: 2. The CDR3 sequence: CSARDPSGAYEQYF. In DNA, the CDR3 is TGCAGTGCTAGAGATCCTAGCGGGGCCTACGAGCAGTACTTC.

This clonotype was recorded at least ten times. This chain links TRBV28 with TRBJ1-5; D gene ambiguous. Trimming removed 8 bases at V and 6 bases at J, with 11 bases between. CDR3 size: 12 residues. Germline V lookup: CDR1 MDHEN, CDR2 SYDVKM. The CDR3 nucleotides are TGTGCCAGCCTTTCAACCGGTCAGCCCCAGCATTTT. As protein: CASLSTGQPQHF. The full variable domain, completed using reference TRBV28 and TRBJ1-5, is DVKVTQSSRYLVKRTGEKVFLECVQDMDHENMFWYRQDPGLGLRLIYFSYDVKMKEKGDIPEGYSVSREKKERFSLILESASTNQTSMYLCASLSTGQPQHFGDGTRLSIL.

In its sample, this clonotype was seen many times. V is TRBV7-9 and J is TRBJ2-7; weak D call: TRBD2 (6 bases). Germline CDR1 SEHNR, CDR2 FQNEAQ (reference sequence). V was cut by 9 bases and J by 2 bases, with 17 bases left in between. This CDR3 region has 14 residues. The DNA of the CDR3 is TGTGCCAGTAAACCACCGGGGGTTGCCTACGAGCAGTACTTC. This sequence encodes CASKPPGVAYEQYF. The whole variable domain, filled in from reference TRBV7-9 and TRBJ2-7, reads DTGVSQNPRHKITKRGQNVTFRCDPISEHNRLYWYRQTLGQGPEFLTYFQNEAQLEKSRLLSDRFSAERPKGSFSTLEIQRTEQGDSAMYLCASKPPGVAYEQYFGPGTRLTVT.

This clonotype was recorded many times. J is TRBJ2-7 and V is TRBV6-2 or TRBV6-3; the match to TRBD2 covers 7 bases. V dropped 8 bases and J dropped 6; count of bases not matched to a gene: 7. This CDR3 spans 12 amino acids. Germline CDR1 MNHEY, CDR2 SVGEGT. CDR3 residues: CASRTSISEQYF. For the CDR3, the DNA is TGTGCCAGCCGGACTAGTATTTCCGAGCAGTACTTC.

This clonotype was seen at least ten times. The genes are TRBV7-8 and TRBJ2-7; 12 bases agree with TRBD1. Germline V gene lookup returns CDR1 SGHVS and CDR2 FQNEAQ. V dropped 5 bases and J dropped 4; count of bases not matched to a gene: 6. CDR3 length equals 15 residues. The CDR3 region is CASSPGQGAYYEQYF. The CDR3 DNA reads TGTGCCAGCAGCCCGGGACAGGGGGCATATTACGAGCAGTACTTC. Full variable domain (outside the CDR3, taken from reference TRBV7-8 and TRBJ2-7): GAGVSQSPRYKVAKRGQDVALRCDPISGHVSLFWYQQALGQGPEFLTYFQNEAQLDKSGLPSDRFFAERPEGSVSTLKIQRTQQEDSAVYLCASSPGQGAYYEQYFGPGTRLTVT.

The CDR3 DNA follows: TGTGCCAGCTCACCGTCTTCTAACTCCCACTCTGGAAACACCATATATTTT. This sequence encodes CASSPSSNSHSGNTIYF. The V call is TRBV18, the J call TRBJ1-3, with no clear D. V was shortened by 3 bases and J by 0 bases, with 15 bases between the two germline ends. Germline-derived CDR1 and CDR2 are KGHSH and LQKENI. CDR3 length: 17 amino acids.

The chain uses TRBV18 and TRBJ2-2; D tentatively reads TRBD1 or TRBD2 (5 bases each). The CDR3 is 17 residues long. Germline CDR1 KGHSH, CDR2 LQKENI. Trimming shortened V by 0 bases and J by 6 bases, and 17 bases separated the two germline ends. The CDR3 loop reads CASSPPSRALGAGELFF. The CDR3 DNA reads TGTGCCAGCTCACCACCGTCTCGGGCTTTGGGGGCCGGGGAGCTGTTTTTT.

This clonotype was found a few times. The V and J genes are TRBV14 and TRBJ2-3, with D unresolved. V lost 0 bases to trimming and J lost 1 base, with 17 bases between them. Per germline, CDR1 SGHDN and CDR2 FVKESK. The CDR3 spans 18 residues. The CDR3 nucleotides are TGTGCCAGCAGCCAAGAACGGTCACAACCCCCGCGCACAGATACGCAGTATTTT. Translation: CASSQERSQPPRTDTQYF.

This chain joins TRBV7-2 and TRBJ1-6; TRBD1 might be the D (6 bases). This CDR3 contains 16 residues. V was shortened by 4 bases and J by 4 bases, with 14 bases between the two germline ends. Per germline, CDR1 SGHTA and CDR2 FQGNSA. This CDR3 is CASSWMDRDYNSPLHF. The DNA of the CDR3 is TGTGCCAGCAGCTGGATGGACAGAGATTATAATTCACCCCTCCACTTT.

There are many counts of this clonotype. The rearrangement links TRBV20-1 to TRBJ2-1; TRBD2 agrees at 11 bases. The germline V gene has CDR1 DFQATT and CDR2 SNEGSKA (reference sequence). The CDR3 loop spans 14 amino acids. With V trimmed by 5 bases and J by 9 bases, 9 bases remained unmatched. CDR3 in DNA: TGCAGTGCTGATAGCGGGAGGGCCGTAAGTGAGCAGTTCTTC. Translation gives CSADSGRAVSEQFF.

This clonotype was seen many times. The CDR3 reads CASSLAPGPGEWGQYF. CDR3 coding DNA: TGCGCCAGCAGCTTAGCTCCGGGACCCGGGGAATGGGGGCAGTACTTC. The chain recombines TRBV5-1 with TRBJ2-7; D may match TRBD1 or TRBD2 (5 bases each). CDR3 length: 16 amino acids. V was clipped by 2 bases and J by 9 bases, with 24 bases between them. CDR1 and CDR2 from the germline V gene are SGHRS and YFSETQ.

The chain recombines TRBV4-3 with TRBJ2-7, with TRBD1 matching over 9 bases. The J segment lost 4 bases and the V segment lost 4 bases, leaving 8 bases of the junction unmatched. Germline CDR1 and CDR2: LGHNA and YSLEER. This CDR3 spans 15 amino acids. CDR3 nucleotides: TGCGCCAGCAGCCTAGGGGACAGGGTGGAATACGAGCAGTACTTC. Protein product: CASSLGDRVEYEQYF.

At least ten counts were recorded for this clonotype. The CDR3 DNA follows: TGTGCCAGCAGTTTGGGACGTGACAATGAGCAGTTCTTC. It yields the protein CASSLGRDNEQFF. This rearrangement joins TRBV7-2 to TRBJ2-1; D assignment may be TRBD1 or TRBD2 (5 bases each). The germline V gene encodes CDR1 SGHTA and CDR2 FQGNSA. This CDR3 comprises 13 residues. The V end lost 6 bases, the J end lost 5 bases, and 11 bases lay between the germline ends.

The sample holds a few counts of this clonotype. The chain links TRBV5-1 to TRBJ1-4, with 7 bases aligning to TRBD1. The CDR3 has 15 amino acids. J lost 7 bases, V lost 0 bases, and 6 bases had no gene match. The germline CDR1 and CDR2 sequences are SGHRS and YFSETQ. CDR3 sequence (DNA): TGCGCCAGCAGCTTGGAGGGACAGTCTCCTGAAAAACTGTTTTTT. It yields the protein CASSLEGQSPEKLFF.

This chain joins TRBV19 and TRBJ1-5; 9 bases line up with TRBD1. This CDR3 region has 14 residues. The germline V gene has CDR1 LNHDA and CDR2 SQIVND (reference sequence). V lost 7 bases, J lost 3 bases, and 4 bases stayed unmatched. The CDR3 coding sequence is TGTGCCAGTACCGGGACAGGGTACAATCAGCCCCAGCATTTT. Translation gives CASTGTGYNQPQHF.

This clonotype showed up just once. V and J are TRBV5-4 and TRBJ2-1, with 11 nucleotides matching TRBD2. With V trimmed by 0 bases and J by 10 bases, 12 bases remained unmatched. Germline V gene lookup returns CDR1 SGHNT and CDR2 YYREEE (reference sequence). CDR3 length equals 17 residues. CDR3 nucleotides: TGTGCCAGCAGCTTGGTGGGTGGTACTAGCGGGGGCAAGGAGCAGTTCTTC. As protein: CASSLVGGTSGGKEQFF.

Ten or more counts support this clonotype. The chain employs TRBV12-3 or TRBV12-4 and TRBJ1-5; the D gene is possibly TRBD1 (6 bases). V was trimmed by 6 bases and J by 0 bases, leaving 12 bases between them. The CDR3 is 15 residues long. CDR3 nucleotide sequence: TGTGCCAGCAGCCAGACAGGCTATAGCAATCAGCCCCAGCATTTT. The encoded protein is CASSQTGYSNQPQHF.